This TCR beta chain was recovered during a study of blood T cell repertoires in COVID-19. Study information: PBMCs, B-cell-depleted T cells, or T cells provided the cDNA or gDNA that made up the material.

Unmatched junction bases numbered 8, after V lost 5 bases and J lost 6 bases. Per the germline V gene, CDR1 is MNHNY and CDR2 is SVGAGI (reference sequence). The CDR3 extends over 15 amino acids. Authors' analysis steps: Reference gene primer amplification in the assay estimated nucleated cell counts. The data were produced by immunoSEQ multiplex PCR, yet TCRdb's version contains in-frame clones alone and is incomplete. For V, J and clone size, that table is used; D and trimming come from the DNA. Of 95,000 to 110,000 clones listed, roughly 87% are singletons. The chain employs TRBV6-6 and TRBJ2-1; 9 bases line up with TRBD2. Sequencing was carried out using peripheral blood. The TCR comes from a man aged 50 to 60 in a cohort sampled during active COVID-19. The CDR3 bases are TGTGCCAGCAGTGCTCTAGCGGGGAGTTTCAATGAGCAGTTCTTC. Its protein is CASSALAGSFNEQFF.